These T cell receptor beta chains were read from a single sample in a study of blood T cells in healthy people across ages. Each CDR3 protein is one row after TCRdb ran MiXCR on the 5' RACE reads. The sample consists of about 1,000,000 distinct CDR3 sequences, more than 40% of them appearing once. Material for sequencing was blood. The receptors derive from a woman aged 55-70 years in good health. CDR3s include the opening cysteine and the closing phenylalanine or tryptophan. The D gene is left open where the match is weak. Rows may omit the clone size; those that give it use once, few, many or a size class.

V gene	CDR3 length	clone size	J gene	D gene	CDR3 protein	CDR3 DNA
TRBV24-1	13	NA	TRBJ1-5	TRBD1	CATSEAGGQPQHF	TGTGCCACCAGTGAAGCAGGGGGTCAGCCCCAGCATTTT
TRBV3-1	15	NA	TRBJ2-1	TRBD2	CASSPLAGVWDEQFF	TGTGCCAGCAGCCCCTTAGCGGGAGTCTGGGATGAGCAGTTCTTC
TRBV9	15	NA	TRBJ2-3	TRBD2	CASRMTSGSRATQYF	TGTGCCAGCAGGATGACTAGCGGGAGTCGGGCTACGCAGTATTTT
TRBV5-1	15	NA	TRBJ2-5	TRBD1	CATSLGTGGLETQYF	TGCGCCACTTCTCTGGGGACAGGAGGGTTGGAGACCCAGTACTTC
TRBV5-1	14	NA	TRBJ2-7	NA	CASRTGTTSYEQNF	TGCGCCAGCAGAACCGGGACCACCTCCTACGAGCAGAACTTC
TRBV6-5	16	NA	TRBJ2-5	TRBD2	CASSYRTSGRSETQYF	TGTGCCAGCAGTTACAGGACTAGCGGGAGGTCAGAGACCCAGTACTTC
TRBV4-1	16	NA	TRBJ2-4	NA	CASSRKGQVEGGEQYF	TGCGCCAGCAGCCGGAAAGGGCAGGTGGAAGGGGGAGAGCAGTACTTC
TRBV3-1	15	NA	TRBJ1-4	NA	CASSQDLGALEKLFF	TGTGCCAGCAGCCAAGATCTTGGGGCCCTTGAAAAACTGTTTTTT
TRBV11-2	14	NA	TRBJ2-2	NA	CASSPAGQVGELFF	TGTGCCAGCAGCCCGGCGGGGCAGGTCGGGGAGCTGTTTTTT
TRBV5-5	15	NA	TRBJ1-1	NA	CASSFLGMGNTEAFF	TGCGCCAGCAGCTTTTTGGGGATGGGGAACACTGAAGCTTTCTTT
TRBV15	15	once	TRBJ2-5	NA	CATSREGLPLETQYF	TGTGCCACCAGCAGAGAGGGTCTCCCGTTGGAGACCCAGTACTTC
TRBV6-5	20	NA	TRBJ2-1	TRBD2	CASSSSLGSGRGDSYNEQFF	TGTGCCAGCAGTTCCTCCTTGGGTAGCGGGAGAGGGGACTCCTACAATGAGCAGTTCTTC
TRBV20-1	13	NA	TRBJ1-5	NA	CSAGGTSNQPQHF	TGCAGTGCCGGGGGCACTAGCAATCAGCCCCAGCATTTT
TRBV20-1	14	few	TRBJ2-7	TRBD1	CSARARDREYEQYF	TGCAGTGCTAGAGCCCGGGACAGGGAGTACGAGCAGTACTTC
TRBV2	14	NA	TRBJ2-7	TRBD1	CASSQQGVVDEQYF	TGTGCCAGCAGTCAACAGGGGGTGGTTGACGAGCAGTACTTC
TRBV25-1	16	NA	TRBJ1-2	TRBD1	CASSEYDLQGAYGYTF	TGTGCCAGCAGTGAATACGATCTACAGGGGGCGTATGGCTACACCTTC
TRBV15	14	few	TRBJ2-1	NA	CATSRVGGYNEQFF	TGTGCCACCAGCAGAGTAGGTGGATACAATGAGCAGTTCTTC
TRBV11-2	15	few	TRBJ2-1	TRBD1	CASSKTRTGGNEQFF	TGTGCCAGCAGCAAAACGAGGACAGGGGGCAATGAGCAGTTCTTC
TRBV12-3/TRBV12-4	15	many	TRBJ2-7	TRBD2	CASSRPGLAGSEQYF	TGTGCCAGCAGTCGACCGGGACTAGCGGGGTCCGAGCAGTACTTC
TRBV15	13	NA	TRBJ1-5	NA	CATSRVTDQPQHF	TGTGCCACCAGCAGAGTCACAGATCAGCCCCAGCATTTT
TRBV5-6	15	NA	TRBJ2-5	TRBD1	CASSWGQGASETQYF	TGTGCCAGCAGCTGGGGACAGGGGGCTTCGGAGACCCAGTACTTC
TRBV11-2	19	NA	TRBJ2-6	NA	CASSSPRVSGVIGANVLTF	TGTGCCAGCAGCTCCCCCCGGGTCTCGGGGGTAATAGGGGCCAACGTCCTGACTTTC
TRBV25-1	17	NA	TRBJ2-7	TRBD2	CASSGTSSGRAIYEQYF	TGTGCCAGCAGTGGAACTTCTAGCGGGAGGGCCATCTACGAGCAGTACTTC
TRBV29-1	20	NA	TRBJ2-1	TRBD2	CSVEDLLASGSSSSYNEQFF	TGCAGCGTTGAAGATCTTCTGGCTAGCGGGAGCTCGAGCTCCTACAATGAGCAGTTCTTC
TRBV12-3/TRBV12-4	14	NA	TRBJ1-4	NA	CASSPDRSNEKLFF	TGTGCCAGCAGCCCCGACAGGTCCAATGAAAAACTGTTTTTT
TRBV20-1	15	NA	TRBJ2-5	TRBD2	CSASRGLAGEETQYF	TGCAGTGCTAGCCGGGGACTAGCGGGAGAAGAGACCCAGTACTTC